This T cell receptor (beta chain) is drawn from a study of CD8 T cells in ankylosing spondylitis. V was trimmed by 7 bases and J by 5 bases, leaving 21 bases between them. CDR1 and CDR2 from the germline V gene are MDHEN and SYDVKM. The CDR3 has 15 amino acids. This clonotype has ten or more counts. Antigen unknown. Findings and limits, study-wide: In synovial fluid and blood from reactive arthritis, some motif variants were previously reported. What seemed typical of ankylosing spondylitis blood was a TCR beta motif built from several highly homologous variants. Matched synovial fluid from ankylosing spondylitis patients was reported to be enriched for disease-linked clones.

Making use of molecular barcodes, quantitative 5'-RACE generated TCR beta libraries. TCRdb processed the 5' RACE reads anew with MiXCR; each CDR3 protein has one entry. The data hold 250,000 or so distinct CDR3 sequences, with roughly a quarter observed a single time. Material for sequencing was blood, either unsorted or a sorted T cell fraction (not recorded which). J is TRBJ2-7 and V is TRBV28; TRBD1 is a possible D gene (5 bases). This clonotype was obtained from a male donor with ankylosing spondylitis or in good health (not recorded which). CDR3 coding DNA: TGTGCCAGCACCCGACCCCAGGGTCTGATCAACGAGCAGTACTTC. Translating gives CASTRPQGLINEQYF. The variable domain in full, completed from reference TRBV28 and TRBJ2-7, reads DVKVTQSSRYLVKRTGEKVFLECVQDMDHENMFWYRQDPGLGLRLIYFSYDVKMKEKGDIPEGYSVSREKKERFSLILESASTNQTSMYLCASTRPQGLINEQYFGPGTRLTVT.